This T cell receptor (beta chain) was sequenced in a study of beta chain features in type 1 diabetes. Donors contributed one heparinised blood draw apiece, averaging about 110 mL. Expressed TCRB transcripts were sequenced because the entire RNA isolate underwent reverse transcription. Measured with immunoSEQ multiplex PCR; TCRdb has only the in-frame clones, and not every one. The data show under 850,000 clones, with 13% seen just once and 0.022% held by the top ten. This clone came up a few times. Antigen: not known. Study-level results: Among all four CD4+ subsets, Type 1 diabetes patients had TCRB CDR3s that were moderately but significantly shorter. For type 1 diabetes patients, VDJ junctions showed fewer insertions and more deletions.

Germline CDR1 SNHLY, CDR2 FYNNEI. This CDR3 is 15 amino acids long. The germline V and J ends were trimmed by 5 bases and 2 bases, with 15 bases remaining between them. This TCR was recovered from a man aged 18 to 30 with type 1 diabetes. Sequenced sample: naive CD4+ T cells from blood. This chain uses TRBV2 with TRBJ2-5, with D possibly TRBD2 on 6 matching bases. CDR3 region: CASSFLGTEQETQYF. Here the CDR3 DNA reads TGTGCCAGCAGTTTTCTCGGGACTGAGCAAGAGACCCAGTACTTC.